This T cell receptor beta chain was sequenced in a study of shared clonotypes between healthy human individuals. Background on the study: Aged 18 to 49, the donors were two women and a few men. Whole-study findings and limits: In contrast to clonotypes shared by all four donors, non-shared clonotypes had lower generation probabilities.

Worth noting for this clone: Its antigen is not identified. The junction departs from germline at one end; a sequencing error may be responsible.

CDR1 is MNHEY, CDR2 SVGAGI, per germline. This CDR3 is built from 13 residues. For every subset, genomic DNA was evenly distributed across several immunoSEQ plates. The input for sorted-subset replicate PCRs was approximately 190 ng DNA, tens of thousands of T cell genomes. Some clones are missing from TCRdb's copy, which holds only in-frame ones; the method was immunoSEQ multiplex PCR. Of under 750,000 clones detected, over 60% appear once; the ten largest clones hold over 1.5%. Sequenced sample: memory CD4+ T cells sorted from blood. Described subset: CD45RA-negative fraction. This receptor was obtained from a woman aged 25 to 39 in good health. This chain links TRBV6-5 with TRBJ2-1; weak D call: TRBD1 (6 bases). In DNA form, the CDR3 reads TGTGCCATCAGTGAAGTGAGGGGGAGTGAGCAGTTCTTC. Its translation: CAISEVRGSEQFF.